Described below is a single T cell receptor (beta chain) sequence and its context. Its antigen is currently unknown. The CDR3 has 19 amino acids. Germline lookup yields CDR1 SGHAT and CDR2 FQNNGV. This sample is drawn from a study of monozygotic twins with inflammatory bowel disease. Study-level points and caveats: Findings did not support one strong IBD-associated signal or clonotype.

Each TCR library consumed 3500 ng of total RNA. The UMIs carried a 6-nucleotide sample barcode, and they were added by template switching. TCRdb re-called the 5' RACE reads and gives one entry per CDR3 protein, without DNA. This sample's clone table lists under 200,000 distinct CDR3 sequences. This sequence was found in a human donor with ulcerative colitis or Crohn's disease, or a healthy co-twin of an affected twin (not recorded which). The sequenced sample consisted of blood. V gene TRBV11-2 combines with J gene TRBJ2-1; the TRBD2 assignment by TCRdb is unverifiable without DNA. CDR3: CASSLKPSGRAPSYNEQFF. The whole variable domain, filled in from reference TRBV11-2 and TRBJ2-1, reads EAGVAQSPRYKIIEKRQSVAFWCNPISGHATLYWYQQILGQGPKLLIQFQNNGVVDDSQLPKDRFSAERLKGVDSTLKIQPAKLEDSAVYLCASSLKPSGRAPSYNEQFFGPGTRLTVL.